The T cell receptor (beta chain) under discussion was sequenced for a study of cytomegalovirus exposure and HLA in healthy donors. General observations from the study: The classifier was said to identify cytomegalovirus status with high specificity and sensitivity. Associated with cytomegalovirus, according to the listing, were 150 to 200 TCR beta chains.

PCR used 60 Vbeta primers and 13 Jbeta primers. Measured with immunoSEQ multiplex PCR; TCRdb has only the in-frame clones, and not every one. Of approximately 150,000 clones listed, around 80% are singletons. About this clone itself: Its specificity is unknown.

CDR3 length: 19 residues. Germline CDR1 reads LGHNT; CDR2 reads FRNRAP. V lost 1 base to trimming and J lost 1 base; unmatched junction nucleotides: 8. This sequence was found in a human donor in good health. The sequenced sample consisted of PBMCs. The genes are TRBV12-5 and TRBJ2-5, with 14 bases lining up with TRBD2. CDR3 DNA: TGTGCTAGTGGTTTGGCTGGACTAGCGGGGGGCCCTCTCCAAGAGACCCAGTACTTC. It encodes CASGLAGLAGGPLQETQYF.